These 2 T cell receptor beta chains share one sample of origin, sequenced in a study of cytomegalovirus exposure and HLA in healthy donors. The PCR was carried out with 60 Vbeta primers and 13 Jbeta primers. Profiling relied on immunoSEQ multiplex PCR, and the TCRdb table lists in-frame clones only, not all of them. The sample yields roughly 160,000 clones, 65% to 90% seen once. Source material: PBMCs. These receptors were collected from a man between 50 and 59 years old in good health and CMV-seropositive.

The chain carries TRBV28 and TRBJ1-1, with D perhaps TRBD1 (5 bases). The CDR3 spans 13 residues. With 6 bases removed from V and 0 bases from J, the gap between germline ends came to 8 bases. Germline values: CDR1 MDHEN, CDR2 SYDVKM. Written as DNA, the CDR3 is TGTGCCAGCAGGGGACTGCTGAACACTGAAGCTTTCTTT. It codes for CASRGLLNTEAFF.

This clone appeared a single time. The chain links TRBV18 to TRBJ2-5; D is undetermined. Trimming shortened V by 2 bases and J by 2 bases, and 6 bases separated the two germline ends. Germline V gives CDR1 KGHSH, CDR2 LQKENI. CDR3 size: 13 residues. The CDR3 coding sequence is TGTGCCAGCTCACCAATCAGACAAGAGACCCAGTACTTC. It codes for CASSPIRQETQYF.